The 2 T cell receptor beta chains listed next were all sequenced from one sample in a study of T cell clones after liver transplantation. Repertoires were generated with immunoSEQ multiplex PCR, while TCRdb's copy carries only in-frame clones and drops some. The table includes about 50,000 clones, 55% to 75% detected once. The specimen was CD4+ T cells from blood, collected 52 to 60 months after liver transplant. These receptors were collected from a human patient who received a liver transplant. Part of the T cells may come from the graft donor.

The gene calls are TRBV6-1 and TRBJ2-1; D ambiguous. The germline V gene has CDR1 MNHNS and CDR2 SASEGT. The CDR3 has 12 amino acids. With 4 bases removed from V and 7 bases from J, the gap between germline ends came to 8 bases. The CDR3 nucleotides read TGTGCCAGCAGTGGGACGGTAAATGAGCAGTTCTTC. Amino acid sequence: CASSGTVNEQFF.

This clone occurred a few times. The V and J genes are TRBV2 and TRBJ1-6, with 9 bases lining up with TRBD1. Losses at the gene ends were 7 bases for V and 7 bases for J; bases not matched to a gene: 8. From germline, CDR1 is SNHLY and CDR2 FYNNEI. The CDR3 is 15 residues long. This CDR3 is CASNTDRGFNSPLHF. In DNA, the CDR3 is TGTGCCAGCAATACTGACAGGGGGTTCAATTCACCCCTCCACTTT.